A selection of T cell receptor beta chains follows, all from one sample in a study of control samples from healthy donors and cancer patients. Only in-frame clones appear in the TCRdb table, and some are missing; sequencing was by immunoSEQ multiplex PCR. The table includes about 170,000 clones, about nine tenths detected once. The sequenced sample was blood. The receptors come from a woman between 25 and 40 years old in good health. The CDR3 runs from the conserved cysteine through the conserved F or W. The D gene is left open where the match is weak. Clone sizes are given selectively: once, few, many, or a class where the clone is expanded.

size	V	D	J	DNA	CDR3
.	TRBV3-1/TRBV3-2	.	TRBJ1-1	TGTGCCAGCAGCCAAGTTCAGGGGAACACTGAAGCTTTCTTT	CASSQVQGNTEAFF
once	TRBV15	.	TRBJ1-5	TGTGCCACCAGCAGACGAGATCAGCCCCAGCATTTT	CATSRRDQPQHF
few	TRBV6-4	TRBD2	TRBJ2-1	TGTGCCAGCAGTGACTTAGCGGGAGCCCACGATGAGCAGTTCTTC	CASSDLAGAHDEQFF
.	TRBV29-1	TRBD2	TRBJ2-5	TGCAGCGTTCGGGGACTAGCGGGAGAGACCCAGTACTTC	CSVRGLAGETQYF
.	TRBV18	TRBD1	TRBJ1-5	TGTGCCAGCTCACCGGGACAGGGGGATCAGCCCCAGCATTTT	CASSPGQGDQPQHF
once	TRBV2	.	TRBJ1-1	TGTGCCAGCAGCTGGGACCGCACGATCCCTGAAGCTTTCTTT	CASSWDRTIPEAFF
.	TRBV14	.	TRBJ1-6	TGTGCCAGCAGTACAGGGTTGGGGAATTCACCCCTCCACTTT	CASSTGLGNSPLHF
.	TRBV6-5	.	TRBJ1-2	TGTGCCAGCAGTAGGGACGGGAACTATGGCTACACCTTC	CASSRDGNYGYTF
.	TRBV2	TRBD1	TRBJ2-7	TGTGCCACAACAGGGGGCTACGAGCAGTACTTC	CATTGGYEQYF
.	TRBV24-1	TRBD1	TRBJ2-2	TGTGCCACCCAGACAGGGGGCGACACCGGGGAGCTGTTTTTT	CATQTGGDTGELFF
.	TRBV27	TRBD1	TRBJ2-7	TGTGCCAGCAGTTTAGGGACAGGGGTCTACGAGCAGTACTTC	CASSLGTGVYEQYF
.	TRBV19	TRBD1	TRBJ1-6	TGTGCCAGTAGCCCCGCGACAGGGAATTCACCCCTCCACTTT	CASSPATGNSPLHF
.	TRBV2	TRBD2	TRBJ2-3	TGTGCCAGCAGACCGCTAGCGGACACAGATACGCAGTATTTT	CASRPLADTDTQYF
.	TRBV28	TRBD1	TRBJ1-2	TGTGCCAGCATCCCGGGACAGGGGTTTAGTAACTATGGCTACACCTTC	CASIPGQGFSNYGYTF
once	TRBV19	TRBD1	TRBJ1-2	TGTGCCAGTAGTCCCCGGGACAGAGGCTACACCTTC	CASSPRDRGYTF
once	TRBV7-7	.	TRBJ1-1	TGTGCCAGCAGCGCGGACAGGAACACTGAAGCTTTCTTT	CASSADRNTEAFF
.	TRBV7-2	.	TRBJ2-5	TGTGCCAGCAGCTTAGCAGGCAGGGGAGAGACCCAGTACTTC	CASSLAGRGETQYF
.	TRBV28	.	TRBJ2-5	TGTGCCAGCAGGGGAGAGACCCAGTACTTC	CASRGETQYF
few	TRBV15	.	TRBJ2-3	TGTGCCACCAGCAGGCTAGGCGCAGATACGCAGTATTTT	CATSRLGADTQYF
.	TRBV7-2	.	TRBJ2-2	TGTGCCAGCAGCTTCGAGGGCACCGGGGAGCTGTTTTTT	CASSFEGTGELFF
.	TRBV5-4	TRBD2	TRBJ2-5	TGTGCCAGCAGCAGGACTAGCTGGGAGGAGACCCAGTACTTC	CASSRTSWEETQYF
.	TRBV9	TRBD1	TRBJ2-1	TGTGCCAGCAGCGTAGGCTCCAGGGGGTCCTACAATGAGCAGTTCTTC	CASSVGSRGSYNEQFF
few	TRBV6-5	.	TRBJ2-6	TGTGCCAGCAGTTACTCGGGAACTGGGGCCAACGTCCTGACTTTC	CASSYSGTGANVLTF
once	TRBV7-2	TRBD2	TRBJ2-1	TGTGCCAGCAGCTTAGCGGGAGGGGCGTACAATGAGCAGTTCTTC	CASSLAGGAYNEQFF
once	TRBV11-3	.	TRBJ2-1	TGTGCCAGCAGCTTAGATCCCAGGGGGGATGAGCAGTTCTTC	CASSLDPRGDEQFF
.	TRBV4-2	TRBD2	TRBJ2-1	TGTGCCAGCAGCCAACGGACTAGCGGGGCCTACAATGAGCAGTTCTTC	CASSQRTSGAYNEQFF
.	TRBV6-1	.	TRBJ1-5	TGTGCCAGCAGTGAACCCCCAGGAGGCCAGCCCCAGCATTTT	CASSEPPGGQPQHF
few	TRBV25-1	.	TRBJ1-6	TGTGCCAGCAGTGAAAGCAGGGTGGATTCACCCCTCCACTTT	CASSESRVDSPLHF
.	TRBV28	TRBD1	TRBJ1-6	TGTGCCAGCGGGACAGGGGAATCACCCCTCCACTTT	CASGTGESPLHF
.	TRBV6-1	.	TRBJ2-2	TGTGCCAGCAGTGAACAGGGAGGTTATCCCGGGGAGCTGTTTTTT	CASSEQGGYPGELFF
.	TRBV2	TRBD2	TRBJ2-7	TGTGCCAGCAGTGAAGCGCGGGGGGTCTCCTACGAGCAGTACTTC	CASSEARGVSYEQYF
.	TRBV18	.	TRBJ1-1	TGTGCCAGCTCACAGGGCAACACTGAAGCTTTCTTT	CASSQGNTEAFF
.	TRBV6-5	TRBD1	TRBJ2-3	TGTGCCAGCAGCGGGACAGGGGATAGCACAGATACGCAGTATTTT	CASSGTGDSTDTQYF
.	TRBV5-1	.	TRBJ1-1	TGCGCCAGCAGCTTGGCGGGCAGTGAAGCTTTCTTT	CASSLAGSEAFF
.	TRBV5-4	.	TRBJ1-3	TGTGCCAGCAGCCGGAAAGGGAGCTCTGGAAACACCATATATTTT	CASSRKGSSGNTIYF
.	TRBV9	.	TRBJ1-2	TGTGCCAGCAGCGGGGGCAGCTATGGCTACACCTTC	CASSGGSYGYTF
.	TRBV5-8	.	TRBJ1-5	TGTGCCAGCAGCTTTCAGTATCAGCCCCAGCATTTT	CASSFQYQPQHF
.	TRBV27	.	TRBJ2-1	TGTGCCAGCAGTTTAGGGGGGTCCTACAATGAGCAGTTCTTC	CASSLGGSYNEQFF
.	TRBV18	TRBD1	TRBJ1-1	TGTGCCAGCCAACAGGGGTTCATGAACACTGAAGCTTTCTTT	CASQQGFMNTEAFF
.	TRBV9	TRBD2	TRBJ2-3	TGTGCCAGCAGCGTAGACGCGGGAGAGACAGATACGCAGTATTTT	CASSVDAGETDTQYF
.	TRBV2	.	TRBJ2-2	TGTGCCAGCAGTGAAGTCCCATGGAAGGGGGACACCGGGGAGCTGTTTTTT	CASSEVPWKGDTGELFF
few	TRBV18	.	TRBJ1-5	TGTGCCAGCTCACCGGGACTGATTAGCAATCAGCCCCAGCATTTT	CASSPGLISNQPQHF
.	TRBV6-2/TRBV6-3	TRBD2	TRBJ2-7	TGTGCCAGCAGTTACTACCGCGGGAGGTCCTACGAGCAGTACTTC	CASSYYRGRSYEQYF
.	TRBV7-2	TRBD2	TRBJ2-3	TGTGCCAGCAGTTATAGCGGGAGGGGGCCAGATACGCAGTATTTT	CASSYSGRGPDTQYF
.	TRBV2	TRBD2	TRBJ2-5	TGTGCCAGCAGGGGAACTAGCGGGATGTCGAGGGACTTC	CASRGTSGMSRDF
.	TRBV11-2	.	TRBJ2-3	TGTGCCAGCAGCTTAGATCCCACAGATACGCAGTATTTT	CASSLDPTDTQYF
.	TRBV5-1	.	TRBJ2-1	TGCGCCAGCAGCTTGAAGATAGCGGCTGGGAATGAGCAGTTCTTC	CASSLKIAAGNEQFF
once	TRBV30	.	TRBJ1-2	TGTGCCTGGAGGACATACTATGGCTACACCTTC	CAWRTYYGYTF
.	TRBV6-5	TRBD1	TRBJ2-2	TGTGCCAGCAGTTACTTCGGACAGGGGCTCGCCGGGGAGCTGTTTTTT	CASSYFGQGLAGELFF
.	TRBV6-2/TRBV6-3	TRBD1	TRBJ1-2	TGTGCCAGCAGCAGACAGGGAAACTATGGCTACACCTTC	CASSRQGNYGYTF
once	TRBV11-3	.	TRBJ2-1	TGTGCCAGCAGCTTAGTGGGTCGTTGGAATGAGCAGTTCTTC	CASSLVGRWNEQFF
.	TRBV27	TRBD1	TRBJ1-3	TGTGCCAGCAGTCCCCGGACAGGGTGGGGAGGAAACACCATATATTTT	CASSPRTGWGGNTIYF
.	TRBV18	.	TRBJ1-1	TGTGCCAGCTCGGACGGCCCTAACACTGAAGCTTTCTTT	CASSDGPNTEAFF
.	TRBV9	TRBD2	TRBJ2-1	TGTGCCAGCAGCTTTCTAGCGGGGGAATACAATGAGCAGTTCTTC	CASSFLAGEYNEQFF
.	TRBV11-2	TRBD2	TRBJ2-1	TGTGCCAGCAGCTACACTAGCGGGGGTCTCTATGAGCAGTTCTTC	CASSYTSGGLYEQFF
.	TRBV24-1	TRBD1	TRBJ1-5	TGTGCCACCAGTGCCGGGACAGGGTATCAGCCCCAGCATTTT	CATSAGTGYQPQHF
.	TRBV27	.	TRBJ2-2	TGTGCCAGCAGGCTCACGCAGGGGTTCGGGGAGCTGTTTTTT	CASRLTQGFGELFF
.	TRBV6-1	.	TRBJ1-1	TGTGCCAGCAGTGAAGGGAGGGACACCGAAGCTTTCTTT	CASSEGRDTEAFF
.	TRBV28	.	TRBJ1-6	TGTGCCAGCAGTTCCAGGGTTTCCGGCTCACCCCTCCACTTT	CASSSRVSGSPLHF